Listed below are T cell receptor beta chains from one sample, sequenced in a study of T cells in Graves' hyperthyroidism and ophthalmopathy. Via MiXCR, TCRdb re-called the multiplex PCR reads, giving one row per CDR3 protein. The sample includes roughly 570,000 distinct CDR3 sequences, approximately 44% of them seen just once. Sequencing input: peripheral blood or thyroid tissue (not recorded which). All receptors come from an adult woman with Graves' disease, either hyperthyroidism or ophthalmopathy (not recorded which). Both conserved end residues are part of each CDR3.

TRBV10-3	TRBJ2-6	CASSFRGGPSGANVLTF
TRBV7-2	TRBJ2-6	CASSFTAGANVLTF
TRBV4-1	TRBJ2-7	CASSQGRFLYEQYF
TRBV2	TRBJ1-2	CASRDRGPEGYTF
TRBV28	TRBJ2-7	CASSSSTGIDEQYF
TRBV7-9	TRBJ2-5	CASSLFPGETQYF
TRBV20-1	TRBJ1-1	CSAYLDTEAFF
TRBV7-3	TRBJ2-2	CASSLGAGTSGELFF
TRBV19	TRBJ2-2	CASSSTSGRSGELFF
TRBV5-1	TRBJ1-4	CASGSLFPGQNEKLFF
TRBV28	TRBJ1-1	CASRGAQGYTEAFF
TRBV12-3/TRBV12-4	TRBJ1-1	CASSWPGGSSEAFF
TRBV9	TRBJ1-2	CASSPRGGYTF
TRBV5-5	TRBJ2-3	CASSGYGQRGDTQYF
TRBV20-1	TRBJ2-7	CSARAAGGRYEQYF
TRBV3-1	TRBJ2-7	CASSQDRAGSYEQYF
TRBV11-2	TRBJ1-4	CASSLRGQKGEKLFF
TRBV5-1	TRBJ1-1	CASSLDPDSDTEAFF
TRBV5-5	TRBJ2-7	CASTSPRGLRYEQYF
TRBV6-5	TRBJ1-2	CASMQGGRNYGYTF
TRBV7-9	TRBJ1-2	CASSRRTGGYGYTF
TRBV2	TRBJ2-5	CASGQMAAQETQYF
TRBV7-9	TRBJ1-5	CASSPDSLNQPQHF
TRBV27	TRBJ1-2	CASTDRGGYGYTF
TRBV7-9	TRBJ1-1	CASSLYRVRANTEAFF
TRBV11-2	TRBJ1-5	CASSLGGRRNQPQHF
TRBV7-8	TRBJ2-2	CASSGYRENTGELFF
TRBV7-2	TRBJ1-2	CARRDAGQGGIYTF
TRBV2	TRBJ1-4	CASSDLGKLFF
TRBV12-3/TRBV12-4	TRBJ2-7	CATQTGSYEQYF
TRBV9	TRBJ2-2	CASSASKASGSTGELFF
TRBV20-1	TRBJ2-7	CSARTSGSVYF
TRBV11-3	TRBJ1-2	CASFEGFYGYTF
TRBV7-2	TRBJ1-2	CASSLVIESPQWAGYTF
TRBV6-2/TRBV6-3	TRBJ2-7	CASTLLRDSYEQYF
TRBV20-1	TRBJ1-4	CSAQDRAASEKLFF
TRBV10-3	TRBJ1-5	CAPLRGSNQPQHF
TRBV7-9	TRBJ2-7	CASSSVRGYEQYF
TRBV7-2	TRBJ1-3	CASSLYRGSSGNTIYF
TRBV29-1	TRBJ1-5	CSGTGWGQPQHF
TRBV7-9	TRBJ1-3	CASSLPQVKGSGNTIYF
TRBV4-2	TRBJ1-1	CASSPKARQGPNTEAFF
TRBV29-1	TRBJ1-1	CSVERMNTEAFF
TRBV2	TRBJ2-2	CASSWALRGTGELFF
TRBV6-6	TRBJ1-6	CASSYRDGVSSPLHF
TRBV2	TRBJ2-7	CASSEGETLAGVRTYEQYF
TRBV5-1	TRBJ2-3	CASSRGATDTQYF
TRBV2	TRBJ1-5	CASSNVGRNQPQHF
TRBV5-1	TRBJ2-7	CASSLGSAGAIYEQYF
TRBV15	TRBJ1-6	CATSRERAGRNNSSLHF
TRBV6-1	TRBJ1-5	CASSENGRQPQHF
TRBV5-4	TRBJ2-5	CASSFRTEQETQYF
TRBV15	TRBJ2-7	CATSSVGLDIYEQYF
TRBV7-2	TRBJ2-7	CASSLDTPEQYF
TRBV10-2	TRBJ2-7	CASRLTGASSYEQYF
TRBV11-2	TRBJ2-7	CASTRYYEQYF
TRBV7-9	TRBJ2-7	CASSTIGRDSVYEQYF
TRBV20-1	TRBJ1-1	CSAQQVLNTEAFF
TRBV13	TRBJ1-6	CASKNAGSSYNSPLHF
TRBV2	TRBJ2-7	CASRSTSGSDEQYF